This T cell receptor (beta chain) was observed in a study of shared clonotypes between healthy human individuals. The CDR3 consists of 17 residues. From germline, CDR1 is ENHRY and CDR2 SYGVKD. Trimming removed 4 bases from V and 3 bases from J, with 22 bases in between. Selected positively for CCR7 and CD45RO-negative, naive CD8 cells excluded terminally differentiated effector memory CD45RA+ cells. TCRdb keeps only in-frame clones here, not all; method: immunoSEQ multiplex PCR. The sample shows hundreds of thousands of clones, 90% to 95% of them seen only once. The J gene is TRBJ2-7, the V gene TRBV10-3, with D maybe TRBD2 (7 bases). The sequence derives from a young man in good health. Material for sequencing was naive CD8+ T cells sorted from blood. In nucleotides, the CDR3 is TGTGCCATCAGTGTGGGCCCTGGGGGGGCGAGTGACTACGAGCAGTACTTC. Amino acid sequence: CAISVGPGGASDYEQYF.